There are a few counts of the clone carrying this T cell receptor beta chain. Its antigen is as yet unknown. The data are from a study of OX40 agonist ivuxolimab in advanced cancers. Study-wide results and limits: At doses 0.1 to 3.0 mg/kg, CD4+ and CD8+ clones expanded.

This table comes from immunoSEQ multiplex PCR, and its TCRdb copy is limited to in-frame clones, with some not included. Here the sample spans around 94,000 clones, approximately 92% being singletons. V lost 3 bases to trimming and J lost 3 bases, with 9 bases between them. CDR1 LNHDA and CDR2 SQIVND come from the germline V gene (reference sequence). The CDR3 has 13 amino acids. This specimen consisted of CD4+ or CD8+ T cells sorted from blood, obtained in a trial of the OX40 agonist ivuxolimab. The sequence was obtained from an adult with an advanced solid tumor such as melanoma, head and neck, liver or kidney cancer. The gene calls are TRBV19 and TRBJ2-7; a possible D gene is TRBD1 (6 bases). In DNA, the CDR3 is TGTGCCAGTAGTATGGGGACAATCTACGAGCAGTACTTC. It translates to CASSMGTIYEQYF.